The T cell receptor (beta chain) under discussion was sequenced for a study of T cell repertoires in cytomegalovirus infection. TCRdb re-called the reads through MiXCR, storing one row per CDR3 protein. The table shows some 350,000 distinct CDR3 sequences, with about 34% occurring only once. Points from the study as a whole: Individuals carrying CMV plus the relevant HLA were identified by cumulative frequency of public TCR beta families.

CDR3 size: 14 residues. Germline values: CDR1 KGHDR, CDR2 SFDVKD. Trimming pared 5 bases from V and 9 bases from J, leaving 19 bases between. This clonotype appeared a few times. Its antigen is currently unknown. This specimen consisted of cultured PBMCs, obtained from culture after CMV antigen stimulation. The chain carries TRBV24-1 and TRBJ2-7, with D possibly TRBD1 on 6 matching bases. This clonotype originated in a human donor in good health (CMV status not recorded). Some clones in this sample may be carry-over from other donors' samples. CDR3 region: CATSGDMANFGQYF. The DNA for the CDR3 is TGTGCCACCAGTGGGGACATGGCCAACTTCGGGCAGTACTTC.